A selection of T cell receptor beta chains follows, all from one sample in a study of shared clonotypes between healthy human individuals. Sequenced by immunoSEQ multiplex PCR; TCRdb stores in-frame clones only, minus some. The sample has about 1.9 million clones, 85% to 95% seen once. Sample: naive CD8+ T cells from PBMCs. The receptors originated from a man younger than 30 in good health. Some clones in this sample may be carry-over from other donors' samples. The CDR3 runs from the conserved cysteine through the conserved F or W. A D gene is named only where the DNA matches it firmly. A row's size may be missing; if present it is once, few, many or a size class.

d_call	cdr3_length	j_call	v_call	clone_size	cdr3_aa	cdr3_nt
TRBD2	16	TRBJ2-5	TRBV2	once	CASSDPAGGSKETQYF	TGTGCCAGCAGTGATCCAGCGGGAGGATCCAAAGAGACCCAGTACTTC
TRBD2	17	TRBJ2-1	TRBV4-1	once	CASSQAWSSGKGNEQFF	TGCGCCAGCAGCCAAGCGTGGTCTAGCGGGAAGGGCAATGAGCAGTTCTTC
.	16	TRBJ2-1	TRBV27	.	CASSPGVGEIYNEQFF	TGTGCCAGCAGTCCAGGGGTGGGCGAGATTTACAATGAGCAGTTCTTC
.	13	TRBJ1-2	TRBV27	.	CASSHKGGDGYTF	TGTGCCAGCAGTCACAAAGGGGGGGACGGCTACACCTTC
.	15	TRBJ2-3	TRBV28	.	CASSPPLGHTDTQYF	TGTGCCAGCAGTCCCCCCCTGGGGCACACAGATACGCAGTATTTT
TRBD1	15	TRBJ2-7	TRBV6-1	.	CAVHNSGTESYEQYF	TGTGCCGTGCACAATTCCGGGACAGAATCCTACGAGCAGTACTTC
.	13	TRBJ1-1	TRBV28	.	CAAGRTTNTEAFF	TGTGCCGCAGGACGGACCACTAACACTGAAGCTTTCTTT
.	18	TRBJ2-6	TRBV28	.	CASRPGTGINSGANVLTF	TGTGCCAGCAGACCAGGCACAGGGATTAATTCTGGGGCCAACGTCCTGACTTTC
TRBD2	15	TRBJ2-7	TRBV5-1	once	CASSWTSGRAYEQYF	TGCGCCAGCAGCTGGACTAGCGGGAGGGCCTACGAGCAGTACTTC
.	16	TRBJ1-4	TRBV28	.	CASSPLRDLSNEKLFF	TGTGCCAGCAGTCCCCTCCGGGACCTAAGTAATGAAAAACTGTTTTTT
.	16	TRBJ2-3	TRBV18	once	CASSPQGLWRTDTQYF	TGTGCCAGCTCTCCTCAGGGACTTTGGCGCACAGATACGCAGTATTTT
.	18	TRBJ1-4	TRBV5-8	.	CASSLNGALDATNEKLFF	TGTGCCAGCAGCTTGAACGGTGCGTTAGATGCAACTAATGAAAAACTGTTTTTT
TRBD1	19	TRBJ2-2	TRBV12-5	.	CASPTPGQGGWYSTGELFF	TGTGCTAGTCCCACGCCGGGACAGGGTGGATGGTATTCCACCGGGGAGCTGTTTTTT
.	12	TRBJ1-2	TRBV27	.	CAAKDSFYGYTF	TGTGCGGCTAAGGACAGCTTCTATGGCTACACCTTC
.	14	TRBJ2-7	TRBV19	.	CASNLGIARTEQYF	TGTGCCAGCAACCTCGGGATAGCGAGGACCGAGCAGTACTTC
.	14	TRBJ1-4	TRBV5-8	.	CASSLRQPTEKLFF	TGTGCCAGCAGCTTGAGGCAGCCTACTGAAAAACTGTTTTTT
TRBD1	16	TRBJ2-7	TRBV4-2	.	CASSQDGTGGFYEQYF	TGTGCCAGCAGCCAAGATGGGACAGGGGGCTTCTACGAGCAGTACTTC
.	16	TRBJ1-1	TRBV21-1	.	CASGSGEWRTYTEAFF	TGTGCCAGCGGATCGGGGGAATGGAGGACGTACACTGAAGCTTTCTTT
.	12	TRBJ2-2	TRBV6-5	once	CAIGGGTGELFF	TGTGCCATCGGAGGGGGAACCGGGGAGCTGTTTTTT
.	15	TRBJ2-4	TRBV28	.	CASSPPSGAKNIQYF	TGTGCCAGCAGCCCCCCATCCGGGGCCAAAAACATTCAGTACTTC
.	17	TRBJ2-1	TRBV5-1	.	CASSPGGTTSSYNEQFF	TGCGCCAGCAGCCCCGGAGGGACAACAAGCTCCTACAATGAGCAGTTCTTC
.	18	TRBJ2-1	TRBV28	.	CASSLLGFLGGSYNEQFF	TGTGCCAGCAGTTTATTGGGGTTTTTGGGTGGGAGTTACAATGAGCAGTTCTTC
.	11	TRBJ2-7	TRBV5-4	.	CASSDSREQYF	TGTGCCAGCAGCGATAGCCGAGAGCAGTACTTC
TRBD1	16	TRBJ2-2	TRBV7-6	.	CASSLGGGQVTGELFF	TGTGCCAGCAGCTTAGGGGGTGGACAGGTGACCGGGGAGCTGTTTTTT
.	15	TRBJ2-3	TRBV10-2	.	CASRGREFGTDTQYF	TGCGCCAGCAGGGGCCGGGAGTTTGGCACAGATACGCAGTATTTT
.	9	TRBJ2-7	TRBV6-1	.	CAGGYEQYF	TGTGCCGGGGGATACGAGCAGTACTTC
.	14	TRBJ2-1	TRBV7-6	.	CASSFKGRPNEQFF	TGTGCCAGCAGCTTCAAGGGTCGACCCAATGAGCAGTTCTTC
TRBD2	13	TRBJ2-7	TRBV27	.	CASSPSGGYEQYF	TGTGCCAGCAGTCCCTCGGGGGGGTACGAGCAGTACTTC
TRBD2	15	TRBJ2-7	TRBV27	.	CARGGTSRSLYEQYF	TGTGCCCGAGGGGGGACTAGCCGGTCCCTATACGAGCAGTACTTC
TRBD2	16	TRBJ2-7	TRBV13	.	CASSHRTGGHSYEQYF	TGTGCCAGCAGCCATCGTACGGGAGGCCATTCCTACGAGCAGTACTTC
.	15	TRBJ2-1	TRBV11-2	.	CASSLEGHFANEQFF	TGTGCCAGCAGCTTAGAGGGACATTTCGCCAATGAGCAGTTCTTC
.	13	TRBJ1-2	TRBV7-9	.	CASSSGPLGGYTF	TGTGCCAGCAGCTCGGGGCCCCTGGGGGGCTACACCTTC
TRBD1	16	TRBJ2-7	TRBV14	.	CASSQEWGQGPYEQYF	TGTGCCAGCAGCCAAGAATGGGGACAGGGGCCCTACGAGCAGTACTTC
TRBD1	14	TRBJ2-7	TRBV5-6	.	CASSFPGQYAEQYF	TGTGCCAGCAGCTTTCCGGGACAGTACGCCGAGCAGTACTTC
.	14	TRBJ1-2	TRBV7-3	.	CASSLTPGNYGYTF	TGTGCCAGCAGCTTAACCCCAGGGAACTATGGCTACACCTTC
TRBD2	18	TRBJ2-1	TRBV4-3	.	CASSQGRAGGRLDNEQFF	TGCGCCAGCAGCCAAGGACGAGCGGGAGGGCGCCTTGACAATGAGCAGTTCTTC
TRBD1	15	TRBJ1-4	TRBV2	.	CASRAPGQTNEKLFF	TGTGCCAGCAGAGCCCCGGGACAGACTAATGAAAAACTGTTTTTT
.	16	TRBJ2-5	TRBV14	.	CASSQVFRRGGETQYF	TGTGCCAGCAGCCAAGTCTTCCGGCGGGGTGGAGAGACCCAGTACTTC
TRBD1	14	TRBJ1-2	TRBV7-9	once	CASTRSRGAYGYTF	TGTGCCAGCACCCGGAGCAGGGGGGCCTATGGCTACACCTTC
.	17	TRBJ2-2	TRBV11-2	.	CASSFPRDHGNTGELFF	TGTGCCAGCAGCTTCCCCCGCGACCATGGGAACACCGGGGAGCTGTTTTTT
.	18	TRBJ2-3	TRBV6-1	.	CASSEAHLTASGTDTQYF	TGTGCCAGCAGTGAAGCGCACTTGACAGCCTCAGGCACAGATACGCAGTATTTT
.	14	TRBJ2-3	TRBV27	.	CASSLRESTDTQYF	TGTGCCAGCAGTTTGAGGGAGAGCACAGATACGCAGTATTTT
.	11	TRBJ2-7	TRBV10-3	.	CAIKNRYEQYF	TGTGCCATAAAAAACCGCTACGAGCAGTACTTC
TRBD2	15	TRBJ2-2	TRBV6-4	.	CASSDIAGDTGELFF	TGTGCCAGCAGTGACATAGCGGGAGACACCGGGGAGCTGTTTTTT
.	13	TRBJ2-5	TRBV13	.	CASSQIGGETQYF	TGTGCCAGCAGCCAGATTGGTGGGGAGACCCAGTACTTC
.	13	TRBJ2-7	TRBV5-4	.	CASSSTDFYEQYF	TGTGCCAGCAGCTCGACCGATTTCTACGAGCAGTACTTC
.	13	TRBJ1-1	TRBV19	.	CASSIGASSEAFF	TGTGCCAGTAGTATAGGAGCGTCATCCGAAGCTTTCTTT
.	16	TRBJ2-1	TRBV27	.	CASSLSKSGWYNEQFF	TGTGCCAGCAGTTTATCGAAAAGCGGATGGTACAATGAGCAGTTCTTC
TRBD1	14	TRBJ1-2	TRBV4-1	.	CASSQTGGYYGYTF	TGCGCCAGCAGCCAAACAGGGGGCTACTATGGCTACACCTTC
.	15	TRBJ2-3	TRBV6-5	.	CASSRRGVPTDTQYF	TGTGCCAGCAGCAGACGAGGGGTCCCCACAGATACGCAGTATTTT